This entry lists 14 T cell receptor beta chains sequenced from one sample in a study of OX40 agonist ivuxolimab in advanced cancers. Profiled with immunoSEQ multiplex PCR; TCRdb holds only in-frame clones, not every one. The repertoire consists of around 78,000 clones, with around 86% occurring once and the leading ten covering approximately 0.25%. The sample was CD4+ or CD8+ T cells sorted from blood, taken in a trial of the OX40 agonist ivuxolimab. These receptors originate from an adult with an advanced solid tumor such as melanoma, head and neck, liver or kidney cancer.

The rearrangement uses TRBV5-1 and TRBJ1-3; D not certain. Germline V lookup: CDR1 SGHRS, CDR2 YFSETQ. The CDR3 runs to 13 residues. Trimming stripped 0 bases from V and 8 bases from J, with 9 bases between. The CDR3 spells CASSLETDDTIYF. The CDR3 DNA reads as TGCGCCAGCAGCTTGGAGACCGACGACACCATATATTTT.

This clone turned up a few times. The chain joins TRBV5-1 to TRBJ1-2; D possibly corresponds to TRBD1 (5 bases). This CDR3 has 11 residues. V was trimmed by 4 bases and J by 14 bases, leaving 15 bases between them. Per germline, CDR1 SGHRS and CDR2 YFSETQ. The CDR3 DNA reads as TGCGCCAGCAGCCCGGGAGGGGCACGTACCTTC. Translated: CASSPGGARTF.

The CDR3 region has the DNA TGTGCCAGCAGTGAAGGAGGGTGGGGTTACGAGCAGTACTTC. It is translated as CASSEGGWGYEQYF. The chain has TRBV6-1 and TRBJ2-7; weak D call: TRBD2 (5 bases). V was shortened by 1 base and J by 4 bases, with 11 bases between the two germline ends. Germline CDR1 MNHNS, CDR2 SASEGT. The CDR3 runs to 14 residues.

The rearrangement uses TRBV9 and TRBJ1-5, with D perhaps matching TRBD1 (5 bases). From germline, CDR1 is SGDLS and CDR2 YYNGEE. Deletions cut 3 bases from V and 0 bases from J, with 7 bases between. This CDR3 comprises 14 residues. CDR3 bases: TGTGCCAGCAGCGCGGACAATAGCAATCAGCCCCAGCATTTT. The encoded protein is CASSADNSNQPQHF.

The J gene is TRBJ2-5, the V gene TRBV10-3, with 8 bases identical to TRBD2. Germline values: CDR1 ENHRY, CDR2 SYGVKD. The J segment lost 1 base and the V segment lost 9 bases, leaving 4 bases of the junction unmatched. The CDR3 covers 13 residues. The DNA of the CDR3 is TGTGCCATGAATAGCGGGATCCAAGAGACCCAGTACTTC. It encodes CAMNSGIQETQYF.

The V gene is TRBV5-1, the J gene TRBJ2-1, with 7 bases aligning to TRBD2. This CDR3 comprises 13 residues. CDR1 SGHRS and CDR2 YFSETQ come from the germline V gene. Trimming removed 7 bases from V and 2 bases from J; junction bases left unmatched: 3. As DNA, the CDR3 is TGCGCCAGCGGGACTACCACCTACAATGAGCAGTTCTTC. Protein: CASGTTTYNEQFF.

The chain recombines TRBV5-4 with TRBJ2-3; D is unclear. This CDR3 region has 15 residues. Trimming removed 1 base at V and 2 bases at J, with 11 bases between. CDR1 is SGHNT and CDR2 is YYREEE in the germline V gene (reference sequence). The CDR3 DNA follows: TGTGCCAGCAGCTTGTTAGGGCAGCCCACAGATACGCAGTATTTT. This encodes CASSLLGQPTDTQYF.

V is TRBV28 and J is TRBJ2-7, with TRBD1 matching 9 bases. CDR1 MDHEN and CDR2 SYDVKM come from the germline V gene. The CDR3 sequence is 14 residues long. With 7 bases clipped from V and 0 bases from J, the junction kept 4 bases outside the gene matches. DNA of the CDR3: TGTGCCAGCACCGGGGGACAGGGCTCCTACGAGCAGTACTTC. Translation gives CASTGGQGSYEQYF.

The CDR3 DNA sequence: TGCGCCAGCAGCCGCGGCGGGACCAGCTCCTACGAGCAGTACTTC. The encoded protein is CASSRGGTSSYEQYF. The rearrangement links TRBV4-3 to TRBJ2-7; TRBD2 is a possible D gene (6 bases). The CDR3 has 15 amino acids. The germline V gene has CDR1 LGHNA and CDR2 YSLEER. Trimming shortened V by 4 bases and J by 0 bases, and 13 bases separated the two germline ends.

The DNA for the CDR3 is TGCGCCAGCAGCCAAGAAGTGAGTAGCGCTACATACAATGAGCAGTTCTTC. Translation gives CASSQEVSSATYNEQFF. The chain carries TRBV4-1 and TRBJ2-1; TRBD2 is a possible D gene (5 bases). The germline CDR1 and CDR2 sequences are MGHRA and YSYEKL. The CDR3 is 17 amino acids. Between the trimmed V and J ends, which lost 0 bases and 4 bases, there was a span of 16 bases.

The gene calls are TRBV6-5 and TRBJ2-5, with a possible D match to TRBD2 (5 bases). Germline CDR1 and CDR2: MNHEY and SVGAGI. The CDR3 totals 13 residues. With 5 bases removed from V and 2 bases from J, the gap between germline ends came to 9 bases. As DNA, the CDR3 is TGTGCCAGCAGTCGACTATTGCAAGAGACCCAGTACTTC. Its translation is CASSRLLQETQYF.

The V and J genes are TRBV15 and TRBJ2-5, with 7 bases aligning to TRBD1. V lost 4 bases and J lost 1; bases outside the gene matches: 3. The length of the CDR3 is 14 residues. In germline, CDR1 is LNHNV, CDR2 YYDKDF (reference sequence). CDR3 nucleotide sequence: TGTGCCACCAGCACTCGACAGGGCCAAGAGACCCAGTACTTC. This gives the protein CATSTRQGQETQYF.

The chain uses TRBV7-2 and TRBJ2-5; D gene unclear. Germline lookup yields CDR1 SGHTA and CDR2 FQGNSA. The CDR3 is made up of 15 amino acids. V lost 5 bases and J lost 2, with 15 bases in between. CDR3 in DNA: TGTGCCAGCAGCCTACCGACATATAAACAAGAGACCCAGTACTTC. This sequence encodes CASSLPTYKQETQYF.

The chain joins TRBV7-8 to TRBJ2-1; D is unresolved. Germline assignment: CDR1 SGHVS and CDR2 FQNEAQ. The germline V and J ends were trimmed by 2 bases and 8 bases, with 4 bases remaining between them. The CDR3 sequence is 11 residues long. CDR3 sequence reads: CASSLRHEQFF. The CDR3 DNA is TGTGCCAGCAGCTTACGGCATGAGCAGTTCTTC.